These 24 T cell receptor beta chains originate from one sample sequenced in a study of T cells in Graves' hyperthyroidism and ophthalmopathy. TCR beta CDR3 regions were amplified from RNA transcripts. First-round RT-PCR with HTBI primers amplified the TCR CDR3 region. In TCRdb, the multiplex PCR reads were re-called with MiXCR into one record per CDR3 protein. The sample lists more than 300,000 distinct CDR3 sequences; 14% were seen once. The sequenced sample was blood. All receptors come from a woman in her 30s with Graves' ophthalmopathy.

The chain uses TRBV29-1 and TRBJ1-2; 9 bases are a match to TRBD1. Germline values: CDR1 SQVTM, CDR2 ANQGSEA. V trimming: 7 bases; J trimming: 6 bases; junction bases outside the gene matches: 9. There are 13 residues in the CDR3. This chain's CDR3 is CSAPGQGWHGYTF. The CDR3 region has the DNA TGCAGCGCCCCCGGACAGGGGTGGCATGGCTACACCTTC.

This clonotype occurred many times. This chain uses TRBV2 with TRBJ2-1; 7 bases align to TRBD2. The CDR3 runs 16 residues. Trimming removed 7 bases from V and 3 bases from J; junction bases left unmatched: 12. Germline CDR1 reads SNHLY; CDR2 reads FYNNEI. This chain's CDR3 is CASTPRGSGRYNEQFF. DNA of the CDR3: TGTGCCAGCACCCCACGTGGTAGCGGGCGCTACAATGAGCAGTTCTTC.

This clonotype was seen ten or more times. The chain combines TRBV7-8 with TRBJ1-6; D gene unclear. This CDR3 region has 16 residues. V gave up 5 bases and J gave up 3 bases, with 14 bases separating them. Germline-derived CDR1 and CDR2 are SGHVS and FQNEAQ. The DNA for the CDR3 is TGTGCCAGCAGCCCACGGTGGAAAAACTATAATTCACCCCTCCACTTT. It codes for CASSPRWKNYNSPLHF.

With regard to this clonotype: A much larger clone lies a single base off, so this may be a read error. The V and J genes are TRBV14 and TRBJ2-1; TRBD2 aligns across 10 bases. Germline V gene data show CDR1 as SGHDN and CDR2 as FVKESK. CDR3 size: 17 residues. The CDR3 DNA reads TGTGCCGGCAGTGGAGCGGGGGGGCGACATATCATTTATGAGCAGTTCTTC. This translates into CAGSGAGGRHIIYEQFF.

The chain recombines TRBV29-1 with TRBJ1-2; D is ambiguous. This CDR3 region has 12 residues. With 4 bases removed from V and 5 bases from J, the gap between germline ends came to 11 bases. Germline V gene sequence: CDR1 SQVTM, CDR2 ANQGSEA. The CDR3 region has the DNA TGCAGCGTTGTTATAAGTCTTTATGGCTACACCTTC. Its protein is CSVVISLYGYTF.

This clonotype was detected a few times. J is TRBJ1-1 and V is TRBV7-8; no clear D. Germline-derived CDR1 and CDR2 are SGHVS and FQNEAQ. CDR3 length equals 13 residues. Trimming took off 1 base at V and 8 bases at J, with 11 bases between the two ends. The CDR3 here is CASSLEALAEAFF. The CDR3 nucleotides read TGTGCCAGCAGCTTAGAGGCCCTGGCGGAAGCTTTCTTT. Together with reference TRBV7-8 and TRBJ1-1, the CDR3 gives the full variable domain: GAGVSQSPRYKVAKRGQDVALRCDPISGHVSLFWYQQALGQGPEFLTYFQNEAQLDKSGLPSDRFFAERPEGSVSTLKIQRTQQEDSAVYLCASSLEALAEAFFGQGTRLTVV.

This clonotype was picked up many times. This chain uses TRBV3-1 with TRBJ2-2; 11 bases agree with TRBD1. Germline CDR1 is LGHDT and CDR2 is YNNKEL (reference sequence). V gave up 5 bases and J gave up 7 bases; unmatched junction bases: 6. The CDR3 runs 15 residues. CDR3 sequence: CASSFGTGGLGELFF. In DNA, the CDR3 is TGTGCCAGCAGCTTCGGGACAGGGGGTCTCGGGGAGCTGTTTTTT.

This clonotype appeared many times. The CDR3 protein is CASSRGGNTEAFF. CDR3 in DNA: TGTGCCAGCAGCCGAGGGGGTAACACTGAAGCTTTCTTT. V and J are TRBV11-3 and TRBJ1-1, with D possibly matching TRBD1 (6 bases). The CDR3 is 13 residues long. Per the germline V gene, CDR1 is SGHNT and CDR2 is YENEEA. V lost 5 bases and J lost 2, with 9 bases in between. Variable domain in full (rest from reference TRBV11-3 and TRBJ1-1): EAGVVQSPRYKIIEKKQPVAFWCNPISGHNTLYWYLQNLGQGPELLIRYENEEAVDDSQLPKDRFSAERLKGVDSTLKIQPAELGDSAVYLCASSRGGNTEAFFGQGTRLTVV.

The sample holds many counts of this clonotype. This chain uses TRBV20-1 with TRBJ2-1, with D maybe TRBD2 (7 bases). This CDR3 contains 16 residues. The germline V gene has CDR1 DFQATT and CDR2 SNEGSKA (reference sequence). V was pared by 0 bases and J by 2 bases, with 14 bases between. The CDR3 DNA reads as TGCAGTGCTAGAGATCTCTCGGGGGGCCCCTACAATGAGCAGTTCTTC. It specifies CSARDLSGGPYNEQFF.

This clonotype has at least ten counts. CDR3 DNA sequence: TGTGCCTTGCACCTGTTCCGCAATGAGCAGTTCTTC. Protein: CALHLFRNEQFF. V usage is TRBV30 and J usage is TRBJ2-1; D gene unclear. Looked up from germline, CDR1 is GTSNPN and CDR2 is SVGIG (reference sequence). CDR3 length equals 12 residues. V shed 7 bases and J shed 6 bases, with 13 bases lying between them.

This clonotype has at least ten counts. The V gene is TRBV6-1, the J gene TRBJ1-1; weak D call: TRBD1 (5 bases). Looked up from germline, CDR1 is MNHNS and CDR2 is SASEGT. V was cut by 6 bases and J by 5 bases, with 22 bases left in between. CDR3 length: 16 residues. CDR3 sequence reads: CASRRTRDLVGTEAFF. The CDR3 region has the DNA TGTGCCAGCAGGCGAACACGGGACCTTGTCGGTACTGAAGCTTTCTTT.

This clonotype was seen only a few times. The chain uses TRBV7-9 and TRBJ2-1, with 10 bases identical to TRBD2. Germline values: CDR1 SEHNR, CDR2 FQNEAQ (reference sequence). J lost 8 bases, V lost 3 bases, and 7 bases had no gene match. The CDR3 is 15 residues long. In DNA form, the CDR3 reads TGTGCCAGCAGCTTTACAGCGGGGGGGTTCGATGAGCAGTTCTTC. It encodes CASSFTAGGFDEQFF.

The rearrangement joins TRBV7-2 to TRBJ2-3; perhaps D is TRBD1 or TRBD2 (6 bases each). Germline V lookup: CDR1 SGHTA, CDR2 FQGNSA. V was trimmed by 1 base and J by 3 bases, leaving 14 bases between them. CDR3 length: 16 residues. CDR3 nucleotide sequence: TGTGCCAGCAGCTTAGTTCGGGGGCTAATGACAGATACGCAGTATTTT. Its translation: CASSLVRGLMTDTQYF.

This clonotype appeared many times. The rearrangement uses TRBV18 and TRBJ2-2, with 7 bases fitting TRBD1. CDR1 is KGHSH, CDR2 LQKENI, per germline. This CDR3 has 12 residues. Trimming cost V 10 bases and J 5 bases; bases outside gene matches: 4. The CDR3 bases are TGTGCCACCACGGACAGGACCGGGGAGCTGTTTTTT. It is translated as CATTDRTGELFF. Supplemented by reference TRBV18 and TRBJ2-2, the full variable domain reads NAGVMQNPRHLVRRRGQEARLRCSPMKGHSHVYWYRQLPEEGLKFMVYLQKENIIDESGMPKERFSAEFPKEGPSILRIQQVVRGDSAAYFCATTDRTGELFFGEGSRLTVL.

In the case of this clonotype: A much larger clonotype is one base distant, so this may be a read error. J is TRBJ1-2 and V is TRBV7-9; 9 bases match TRBD1. Germline CDR1 reads SEHNR; CDR2 reads FQNEAQ (reference sequence). The CDR3 has 15 amino acids. The V and J ends lost 4 bases and 4 bases, in that order; junction bases with no gene match: 7. The CDR3 coding sequence is TGTGCCAGCAGCTGGACAGGGGCCGAACGCTATGGCTACACCTTC. Its protein product is CASSWTGAERYGYTF.

This clonotype was seen repeatedly, ten times or more. This rearrangement joins TRBV7-2 to TRBJ2-3; no firm D call. Deletions cut 3 bases from V and 4 bases from J, with 11 bases between. The length of the CDR3 is 14 residues. Germline V gene sequence: CDR1 SGHTA, CDR2 FQGNSA. CDR3 DNA sequence: TGTGCCAGCAGCTTGGCGGCTCTCTCAGATACGCAGTATTTT. It yields the protein CASSLAALSDTQYF.

Many counts were recorded for this clonotype. The chain uses TRBV3-1 and TRBJ2-4, with unresolved D. This CDR3 region has 13 residues. CDR1 and CDR2 from the germline V gene are LGHDT and YNNKEL (reference sequence). The V end lost 1 base, the J end lost 8 bases, and 9 bases lay between the germline ends. The DNA for the CDR3 is TGTGCCAGCAGCCAAGTGGAAAGGGACATTCAGTACTTC. Its translation: CASSQVERDIQYF.

The CDR3 sequence: CSVVGPQETQYF. CDR3 sequence (DNA): TGCAGCGTTGTGGGGCCCCAAGAGACCCAGTACTTC. The rearrangement joins TRBV29-1 to TRBJ2-5; tentative D call: TRBD1 (5 bases). The length of the CDR3 is 12 residues. Germline CDR1 and CDR2: SQVTM and ANQGSEA. V lost 4 bases and J lost 1, with 7 bases in between.

This clonotype has a count of ten or more. The chain uses TRBV18 and TRBJ1-4; no firm D call. In germline, CDR1 is KGHSH, CDR2 LQKENI. The length of the CDR3 is 16 residues. Trimming shortened V by 2 bases and J by 3 bases, and 13 bases separated the two germline ends. The CDR3 here is CASSPVVASANEKLFF. The CDR3 region has the DNA TGTGCCAGCTCACCAGTAGTAGCGTCGGCTAATGAAAAACTGTTTTTT.

This clonotype occurred many times. CDR3: CASSQGQIYSPLHF. DNA of the CDR3: TGTGCCAGCAGCCAAGGACAAATCTATTCACCCCTCCACTTT. This rearrangement joins TRBV3-1 to TRBJ1-6; D remains ambiguous. V was shortened by 1 base and J by 8 bases, with 9 bases between the two germline ends. The CDR3 covers 14 residues. In germline, CDR1 is LGHDT, CDR2 YNNKEL (reference sequence).

This clonotype was seen ten or more times. The chain joins TRBV28 to TRBJ2-5; maybe TRBD2 (6 bases). V lost 7 bases and J 3 bases, leaving 18 bases between the germline ends. The V gene's germline CDR1 is MDHEN and CDR2 SYDVKM. CDR3 length equals 15 residues. CDR3 bases: TGTGCCAGCATTTCAAAACGGGGGATCAAAGAGACCCAGTACTTC. Translation: CASISKRGIKETQYF. Full variable domain (rest looked up from reference TRBV28 and TRBJ2-5): DVKVTQSSRYLVKRTGEKVFLECVQDMDHENMFWYRQDPGLGLRLIYFSYDVKMKEKGDIPEGYSVSREKKERFSLILESASTNQTSMYLCASISKRGIKETQYFGPGTRLLVL.

This clonotype came up many times. This chain uses TRBV6-6 with TRBJ1-2; D is perhaps TRBD1 (6 bases). This CDR3 spans 15 amino acids. The V gene's germline CDR1 is MNHNY and CDR2 SVGAGI (reference sequence). Trimming cost V 1 base and J 8 bases, with 17 bases left between them. Here the CDR3 DNA reads TGTGCCAGCAGTTACTTACAGGGACGGCTCGGGGGCTACACCTTC. It codes for CASSYLQGRLGGYTF.

The chain couples TRBV7-9 to TRBJ2-2; 10 bases fit TRBD2. Germline CDR1 is SEHNR and CDR2 is FQNEAQ (reference sequence). The V gene end was trimmed by 3 bases and the J gene end by 1 base; junction bases not matched to a gene: 5. The CDR3 covers 17 residues. The CDR3 DNA is TGTGCCAGCAGCTTGCATAGCGGGGGGCTGAACACCGGGGAGCTGTTTTTT. Translating it yields CASSLHSGGLNTGELFF.

Many counts were recorded for this clonotype. This chain links TRBV2 with TRBJ1-5, with 9 bases identical to TRBD1. This CDR3 is built from 14 residues. V lost 8 bases, J lost 6 bases, and 8 bases stayed unmatched. Germline CDR1 is SNHLY and CDR2 is FYNNEI. CDR3 bases: TGTGCCAGCTCGTGGACAGGGGAGTCTCAGCCCCAGCATTTT. The encoded protein is CASSWTGESQPQHF. Combining the CDR3 with reference TRBV2 and TRBJ1-5 gives the whole variable domain EPEVTQTPSHQVTQMGQEVILRCVPISNHLYFYWYRQILGQKVEFLVSFYNNEISEKSEIFDDQFSVERPDGSNFTLKIRSTKLEDSAMYFCASSWTGESQPQHFGDGTRLSIL.